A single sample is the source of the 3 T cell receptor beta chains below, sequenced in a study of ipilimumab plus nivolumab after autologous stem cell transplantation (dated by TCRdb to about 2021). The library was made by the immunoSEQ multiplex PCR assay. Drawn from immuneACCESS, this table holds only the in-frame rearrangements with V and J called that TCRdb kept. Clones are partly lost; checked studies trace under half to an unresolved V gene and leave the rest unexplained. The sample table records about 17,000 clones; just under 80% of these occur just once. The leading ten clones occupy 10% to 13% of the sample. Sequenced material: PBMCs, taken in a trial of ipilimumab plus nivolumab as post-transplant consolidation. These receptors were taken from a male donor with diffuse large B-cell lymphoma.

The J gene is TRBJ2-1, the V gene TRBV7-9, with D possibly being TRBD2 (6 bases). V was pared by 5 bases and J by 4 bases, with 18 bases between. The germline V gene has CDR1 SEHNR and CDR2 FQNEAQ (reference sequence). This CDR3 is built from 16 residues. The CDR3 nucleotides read TGTGCCAGCAGCCCGATTGGAGGGGCGAATTACAATGAGCAGTTCTTC. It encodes CASSPIGGANYNEQFF.

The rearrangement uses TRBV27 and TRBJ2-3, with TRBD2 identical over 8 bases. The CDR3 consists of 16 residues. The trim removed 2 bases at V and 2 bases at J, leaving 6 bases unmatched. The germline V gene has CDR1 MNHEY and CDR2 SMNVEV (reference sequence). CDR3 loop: CASSLNSGGLTDTQYF. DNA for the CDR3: TGTGCCAGCAGTTTAAACAGCGGGGGCCTCACAGATACGCAGTATTTT.

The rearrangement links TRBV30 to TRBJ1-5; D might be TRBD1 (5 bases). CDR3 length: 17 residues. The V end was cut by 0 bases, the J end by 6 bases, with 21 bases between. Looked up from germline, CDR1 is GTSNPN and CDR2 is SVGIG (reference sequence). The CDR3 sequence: CAWSVARVGASGQPQHF. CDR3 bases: TGTGCCTGGAGTGTAGCCCGTGTAGGGGCCTCGGGTCAGCCCCAGCATTTT.